The source of this T cell receptor beta chain is a study of control samples from healthy donors and cancer patients. Measured with immunoSEQ multiplex PCR; TCRdb has only the in-frame clones, and not every one. The data show under 300,000 clones, almost 85% seen once. V lost 2 bases, J lost 1 base, and 5 bases lay in between. The CDR3 consists of 14 residues. Germline CDR1 and CDR2: MNHEY and SVGEGT. Sequenced input: PBMCs. The V gene is TRBV6-2 or TRBV6-3, the J gene TRBJ2-2; no firm D call. This clonotype was sampled from a woman aged 60 to 75 with lung cancer. CDR3 residues: CASSYTLNTGELFF. The CDR3, as DNA: TGTGCCAGCAGTTACACCTTGAACACCGGGGAGCTGTTTTTT.